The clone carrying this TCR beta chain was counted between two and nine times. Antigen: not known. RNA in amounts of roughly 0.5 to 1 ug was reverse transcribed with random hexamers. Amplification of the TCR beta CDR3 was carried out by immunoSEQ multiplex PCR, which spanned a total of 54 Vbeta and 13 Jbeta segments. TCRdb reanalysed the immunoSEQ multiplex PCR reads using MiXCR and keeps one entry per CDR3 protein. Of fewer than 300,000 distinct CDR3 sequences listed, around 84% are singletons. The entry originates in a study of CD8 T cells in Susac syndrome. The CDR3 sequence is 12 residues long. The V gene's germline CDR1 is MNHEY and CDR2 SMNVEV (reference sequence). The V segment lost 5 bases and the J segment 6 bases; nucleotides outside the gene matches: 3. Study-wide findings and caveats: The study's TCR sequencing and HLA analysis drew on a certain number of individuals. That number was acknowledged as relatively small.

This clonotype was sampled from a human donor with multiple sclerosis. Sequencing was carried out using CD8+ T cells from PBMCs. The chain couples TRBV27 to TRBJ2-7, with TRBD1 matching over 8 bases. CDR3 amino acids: CASSRTGGEQYF. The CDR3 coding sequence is TGTGCCAGCAGTCGAACAGGGGGCGAGCAGTACTTC.